This TCR beta chain appears in the sequencing data of a study of blood T cell repertoires in COVID-19 (dated by TCRdb to 2018 to 2021). Regarding the study in general: The collaborator samples originated in the United States, Italy and Spain and spanned the acute and convalescent phases of COVID-19. The material from the prospective study consisted of cDNA or gDNA derived from T cells, B-cell-depleted T cells, or PBMCs. Subjects who had been exposed to COVID-19, were actively infected with it, or had recovered from it provided the deeply sampled blood TCRbeta repertoires that made up the dataset. A freely available public database, intended as a resource for researchers studying the immune response to SARS-CoV-2, is where the repertoires were released. The samples were drawn from the first 160 participants of the ongoing ImmuneRACE study and from 1,254 subjects provided by 6 global collaborators. A de-identified subject ID, COVID-19 status, age in years and sex were almost always included in the sample metadata. Where HLA class I and class II types were available, the types were taken from metadata supplied by the sample provider, not from assay-based typing. Study-wide findings and limitations: The amount of clinical and demographic metadata varied by source and participant and was provided uncurated.

Samples from volunteer blood donors who had recovered from COVID-19 were contributed by a second Seattle source. Each collaborating institution followed its own protocols to collect whole blood in K2EDTA tubes. For TCRbeta analysis, collaborators shipped samples as frozen whole blood, isolated PBMCs, or DNA extracted from either of those sample types. As for this clone: Its recognized antigen is unknown. Base qualities are not at hand, and no much larger clone is one base apart.

TCRbeta CDR3 regions were amplified from genomic DNA by means of the immunoSEQ Assay, a bias-controlled multiplex PCR. Concerning the study's data processing: The number of nucleated cells in each sample was estimated by amplification of reference gene primers within the assay. To quantify the absolute abundance of each unique TCRbeta CDR3 rearrangement, sequence reads were collapsed and filtered. Productive Simpson clonality was computed per sample as the square root of Simpson's diversity index over productive rearrangements. The table was pulled from immuneACCESS by TCRdb, which kept in-frame rearrangements only. Such tables lose some clones; where checked, under half of the loss comes from unresolved V genes, and the rest has no known cause. V and J calls and clone size are copied from that table; D and trimming were computed from the DNA. The table for this sample lists around 250,000 clones; roughly 87% of them were counted only once. The ten largest clones add up to less than 5% of the sample.

From cysteine to phenylalanine, the CDR3 is 13 amino acids long. Only the CDR3 DNA stays, 39 bases, in frame from base 1. Based on the germline V gene (reference sequence), the CDR1 and CDR2 sequences are WNHNN and SYGVQD. Clipping removes 5 bases from V and 8 bases from J, with 6 as the unmatched junction base count. This TCR derives from a woman between 35 and 50 years old who had recovered from COVID-19. The sequenced sample consisted of peripheral blood. The chain was built from TRBV10-1 and TRBJ2-1; the central 7 bases match TRBD2. The DNA sequence reads TGCGCCAGCAGTTTTGGACTAGTTCATGAGCAGTTCTTC. This is translated as CASSFGLVHEQFF.